A selection of T cell receptor beta chains follows, all from one sample in a study of blood T cell repertoires in COVID-19. Data came from immunoSEQ multiplex PCR; TCRdb stores just in-frame clones and leaves some out. In the table there are 250,000 to 300,000 clones, around 88% of which are singletons. The material sequenced was peripheral blood. The source of these receptors is a man aged 80 or over with acute or convalescent COVID-19. Each CDR3 is given with its conserved first and last residue. The D gene is left open where the match is weak. Rows give clone size only sometimes, using once, few, many, or a class for an expanded clone.

D gene: -; V gene: TRBV28; J gene: TRBJ1-5; clone size: -; CDR3 DNA: TGTGCCAGCTTCCTACAGGGTGGCCCTCATCAGCCCCAGCATTTT; CDR3 protein: CASFLQGGPHQPQHF
D gene: TRBD2; V gene: TRBV5-1; J gene: TRBJ2-7; clone size: -; CDR3 DNA: TGCGCCAGCAGCTGGACGAGCGGGGGGCTAGCAAACGCCTACGAGCAGTACTTC; CDR3 protein: CASSWTSGGLANAYEQYF
D gene: TRBD2; V gene: TRBV10-1; J gene: TRBJ2-3; clone size: -; CDR3 DNA: TGCGCCAGCAGTGATGGACTAGCGGGAGCGATAGATACGCAGTATTTT; CDR3 protein: CASSDGLAGAIDTQYF
D gene: TRBD1; V gene: TRBV5-1; J gene: TRBJ2-1; clone size: -; CDR3 DNA: TGCGCCAGCAGCTTACGGGGACAGGGAAATTACAATGAGCAGTTCTTC; CDR3 protein: CASSLRGQGNYNEQFF
D gene: -; V gene: TRBV18; J gene: TRBJ2-3; clone size: -; CDR3 DNA: TGTGCCAGCTCACGCCCGGCGGCCGCAGATACGCAGTATTTT; CDR3 protein: CASSRPAAADTQYF
D gene: -; V gene: TRBV30; J gene: TRBJ2-2; clone size: few; CDR3 DNA: TGTGCCTGGAGTGTAAAGGGAGCGGGCACCGGGGAGCTGTTTTTT; CDR3 protein: CAWSVKGAGTGELFF
D gene: TRBD1; V gene: TRBV6-1; J gene: TRBJ1-2; clone size: -; CDR3 DNA: TGTGCCAGCAGTGAAAGGGGACAGGGCTATGGCTACACCTTC; CDR3 protein: CASSERGQGYGYTF
D gene: -; V gene: TRBV18; J gene: TRBJ1-1; clone size: -; CDR3 DNA: TGTGCCAGCTCATCTGACAGGCTGTCTGAAGCTTTCTTT; CDR3 protein: CASSSDRLSEAFF
D gene: -; V gene: TRBV11-2; J gene: TRBJ1-2; clone size: -; CDR3 DNA: TGTGCCAGCAGCTTAGGGCAGACTGCCTATGGCTACACCTTC; CDR3 protein: CASSLGQTAYGYTF
D gene: -; V gene: TRBV5-1; J gene: TRBJ2-2; clone size: -; CDR3 DNA: TGCGCCAGCAGCCAGGGGACCGGGGAGCTGTTTTTT; CDR3 protein: CASSQGTGELFF
D gene: -; V gene: TRBV14; J gene: TRBJ1-2; clone size: once; CDR3 DNA: TGTGCCAGCAGCCCCACGGGAGGGGGAACTGATGGCTACACCTTC; CDR3 protein: CASSPTGGGTDGYTF
D gene: -; V gene: TRBV11-2; J gene: TRBJ1-6; clone size: -; CDR3 DNA: TGTGCCAGCAGCCTCGGACAGCCAAGCTCCTATAATTCACCCCTCCACTTT; CDR3 protein: CASSLGQPSSYNSPLHF
D gene: -; V gene: TRBV19; J gene: TRBJ2-3; clone size: -; CDR3 DNA: TGTGCCAGTAGTGACAGGCTCTTCACAGATACGCAGTATTTT; CDR3 protein: CASSDRLFTDTQYF
D gene: TRBD1; V gene: TRBV5-1; J gene: TRBJ1-1; clone size: -; CDR3 DNA: TGCGCCAGCAGCTTGGACAGGGGGGCGAACACTGAAGCTTTCTTT; CDR3 protein: CASSLDRGANTEAFF
D gene: -; V gene: TRBV6-5; J gene: TRBJ2-2; clone size: -; CDR3 DNA: TGTGCCAGCAGTTTTCAAAACACCGGGGAGCTGTTTTTT; CDR3 protein: CASSFQNTGELFF
D gene: -; V gene: TRBV5-1; J gene: TRBJ1-5; clone size: -; CDR3 DNA: TGCGCCAGCAGCTTGGAGGGGAATAGCAATCAGCCCCAGCATTTT; CDR3 protein: CASSLEGNSNQPQHF